The rows below give T cell receptor beta chains drawn from one sample of a study of shared clonotypes between healthy human individuals. Only in-frame clones appear in the TCRdb table, and some are missing; sequencing was by immunoSEQ multiplex PCR. Of about 1,900,000 clones in the sample, approximately 94% are singletons; the top ten hold more than 0.9%. The sample consisted of naive CD8+ T cells sorted from blood. The source is a man aged 18 to 30 in good health. CDR3s include the opening cysteine and the closing phenylalanine or tryptophan. The D gene is left open where the match is weak. Rows may omit the clone size; those that give it use once, few, many or a size class.

abundance,j_gene,d_gene,v_gene,CDR3aa,CDR3nt
.,TRBJ2-5,.,TRBV6-1,CASSEWGGFETQYF,TGTGCCAGCAGTGAATGGGGCGGCTTTGAGACCCAGTACTTC
.,TRBJ1-2,.,TRBV5-4,CASSWRGLDYGYTF,TGTGCCAGCAGCTGGAGGGGTTTGGACTATGGCTACACCTTC
.,TRBJ2-7,.,TRBV10-2,CASSKGATYEQYF,TGCGCCAGCAGCAAAGGGGCAACCTACGAGCAGTACTTC
.,TRBJ2-1,.,TRBV23-1,CASSQTVQFF,TGCGCCAGCAGTCAGACGGTGCAGTTCTTC
.,TRBJ1-2,TRBD1,TRBV19,CASNLNRDRLYGYTF,TGTGCCAGTAATTTAAACCGGGACAGACTTTATGGCTACACCTTC
.,TRBJ2-5,TRBD2,TRBV11-2,CASSSALAGGPRETQYF,TGTGCCAGCAGCAGTGCCTTAGCGGGAGGGCCAAGGGAGACCCAGTACTTC
.,TRBJ1-5,.,TRBV5-1,CASSPLGVSNQPQHF,TGCGCCAGCAGCCCCCTGGGTGTTAGCAATCAGCCCCAGCATTTT
.,TRBJ2-1,TRBD2,TRBV4-3,CASSQQREGHYNEQFF,TGCGCCAGCAGCCAACAGCGGGAGGGGCATTACAATGAGCAGTTCTTC
.,TRBJ2-1,TRBD2,TRBV13,CASSLAAWGGRAEQFF,TGTGCCAGCAGCTTAGCAGCCTGGGGCGGGAGGGCTGAGCAGTTCTTC
.,TRBJ1-2,.,TRBV6-6,CASSPTGDGYTF,TGTGCCAGCAGTCCGACAGGAGATGGCTACACCTTC
once,TRBJ1-5,.,TRBV6-1,CASSDQTVPIINQPQHF,TGTGCCAGCAGTGATCAGACAGTTCCTATAATCAATCAGCCCCAGCATTTT
once,TRBJ1-5,.,TRBV4-3,CASSQNTGQPQHF,TGCGCCAGCAGCCAAAATACTGGGCAGCCCCAGCATTTT
.,TRBJ2-7,TRBD1,TRBV10-3,CAISETGGTYEQYF,TGTGCCATCAGTGAGACAGGGGGGACATACGAGCAGTACTTC
.,TRBJ1-4,TRBD1,TRBV9,CASSGQGWVVELFF,TGTGCCAGCAGCGGACAGGGATGGGTTGTGGAACTGTTTTTT
.,TRBJ1-5,.,TRBV2,CASQGVGAFNQPQHF,TGTGCCAGCCAGGGAGTCGGGGCCTTCAATCAGCCCCAGCATTTT
.,TRBJ2-5,.,TRBV11-2,CASSSSETQYF,TGTGCCAGCAGCTCCTCGGAGACCCAGTACTTC
.,TRBJ2-1,TRBD1,TRBV2,CASRGPGQGYNEQFF,TGTGCCAGCAGGGGACCGGGACAGGGTTACAATGAGCAGTTCTTC
.,TRBJ2-1,TRBD2,TRBV4-3,CASSQLLAGGPLAGYNEQFF,TGCGCCAGCAGCCAACTACTAGCGGGAGGGCCCCTAGCGGGCTACAATGAGCAGTTCTTC
.,TRBJ2-7,.,TRBV9,CASSVGAGASSYEQYF,TGTGCCAGCAGCGTAGGGGCAGGGGCGAGCTCCTACGAGCAGTACTTC
.,TRBJ2-1,.,TRBV19,CASMMAGSYNEQFF,TGTGCCAGTATGATGGCGGGGTCGTACAATGAGCAGTTCTTC
.,TRBJ2-5,TRBD2,TRBV10-2,CASREAGGLQETQYF,TGCGCCAGCCGGGAGGCGGGGGGGCTCCAAGAGACCCAGTACTTC
.,TRBJ1-1,.,TRBV19,CASSIVDWNTEAFF,TGTGCCAGTAGTATAGTTGACTGGAACACTGAAGCTTTCTTT
.,TRBJ2-5,.,TRBV6-5,CAIPSKGQETQYF,TGTGCCATCCCAAGTAAAGGGCAAGAGACCCAGTACTTC
.,TRBJ1-6,.,TRBV9,CASSFSSSDSANSPLHF,TGTGCCAGCAGCTTTTCGTCATCGGACAGCGCAAATTCACCCCTCCACTTT
.,TRBJ2-7,TRBD1,TRBV7-2,CASSLGTGVSYEQYF,TGTGCCAGCAGCTTAGGGACAGGGGTCAGCTACGAGCAGTACTTC
.,TRBJ2-7,TRBD2,TRBV6-5,CASSYGASGGHYEQYF,TGTGCCAGCAGTTACGGGGCTAGCGGAGGCCATTACGAGCAGTACTTC
.,TRBJ1-1,.,TRBV4-1,CASSQGGYTEAFF,TGCGCCAGCAGCCAAGGGGGGTACACTGAAGCTTTCTTT
.,TRBJ2-7,.,TRBV19,CASSISASFEQYF,TGTGCCAGTAGTATATCCGCTAGTTTCGAGCAGTACTTC
.,TRBJ2-7,.,TRBV5-1,CASSLDGPYEQYF,TGCGCCAGCAGCTTGGACGGGCCCTACGAGCAGTACTTC
.,TRBJ2-7,.,TRBV9,CASSSDQTGIPYEQYF,TGTGCCAGCAGCTCTGACCAAACAGGGATTCCCTACGAGCAGTACTTC
.,TRBJ2-7,TRBD2,TRBV4-2,CASSQEASGSSYEQYF,TGTGCCAGCAGCCAAGAGGCCAGCGGGAGCTCCTACGAGCAGTACTTC
.,TRBJ1-2,.,TRBV19,CASGDLGDGYTF,TGTGCCAGTGGGGACCTGGGGGATGGCTACACCTTC
few,TRBJ2-4,TRBD2,TRBV9,CASSGTSGSNAKNIQYF,TGTGCCAGCAGCGGGACTAGCGGGAGTAATGCCAAAAACATTCAGTACTTC
once,TRBJ2-5,.,TRBV10-3,CAISDGGSQETQYF,TGTGCCATCAGTGATGGAGGTTCTCAAGAGACCCAGTACTTC
.,TRBJ2-4,.,TRBV4-3,CASSQDLNGRGGLIQYF,TGCGCCAGCAGCCAAGATTTAAACGGCAGGGGGGGTCTTATTCAGTACTTC
.,TRBJ1-6,.,TRBV4-2,CASSKGRGYNSPLHF,TGTGCCAGCAGCAAGGGAAGGGGGTATAATTCACCCCTCCACTTT